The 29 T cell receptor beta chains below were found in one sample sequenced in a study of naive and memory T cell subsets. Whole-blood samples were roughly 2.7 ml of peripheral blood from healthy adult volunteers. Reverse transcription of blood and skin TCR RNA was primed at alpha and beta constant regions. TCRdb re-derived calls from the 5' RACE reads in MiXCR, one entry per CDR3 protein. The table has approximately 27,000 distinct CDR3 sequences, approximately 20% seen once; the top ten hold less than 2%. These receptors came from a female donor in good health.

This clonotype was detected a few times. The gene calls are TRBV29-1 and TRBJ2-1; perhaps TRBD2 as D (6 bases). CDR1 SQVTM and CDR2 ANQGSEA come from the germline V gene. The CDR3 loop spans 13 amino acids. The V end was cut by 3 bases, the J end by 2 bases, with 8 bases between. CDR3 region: CSVDGGTYNEQFF. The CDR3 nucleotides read TGCAGCGTTGATGGCGGGACCTACAATGAGCAGTTCTTC.

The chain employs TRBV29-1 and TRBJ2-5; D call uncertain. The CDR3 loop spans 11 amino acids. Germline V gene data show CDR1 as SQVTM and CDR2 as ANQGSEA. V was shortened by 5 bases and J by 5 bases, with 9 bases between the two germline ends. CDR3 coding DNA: TGCAGCGTTATTTTGTATGAGACCCAGTACTTC. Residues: CSVILYETQYF.

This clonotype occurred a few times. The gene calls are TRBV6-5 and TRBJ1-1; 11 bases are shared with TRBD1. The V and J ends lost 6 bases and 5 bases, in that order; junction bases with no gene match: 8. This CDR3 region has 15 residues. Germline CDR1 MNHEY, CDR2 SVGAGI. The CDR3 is CASSRRTGGETEAFF. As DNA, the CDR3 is TGTGCCAGCAGCCGACGGACAGGGGGCGAGACTGAAGCTTTCTTT.

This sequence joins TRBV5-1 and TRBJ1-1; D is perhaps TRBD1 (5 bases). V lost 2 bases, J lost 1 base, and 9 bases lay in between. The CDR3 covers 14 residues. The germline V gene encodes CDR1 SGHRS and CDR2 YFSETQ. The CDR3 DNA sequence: TGCGCCAGCAGCTTAGAGGGGCCGAACACTGAAGCTTTCTTT. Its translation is CASSLEGPNTEAFF.

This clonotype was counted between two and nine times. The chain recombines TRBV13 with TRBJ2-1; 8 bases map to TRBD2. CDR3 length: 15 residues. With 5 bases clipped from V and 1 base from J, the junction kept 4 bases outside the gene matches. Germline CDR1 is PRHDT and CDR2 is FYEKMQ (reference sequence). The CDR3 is CASSAASGSYNEQFF. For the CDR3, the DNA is TGTGCCAGCAGCGCGGCTAGCGGGTCCTACAATGAGCAGTTCTTC.

In nucleotides, the CDR3 is TGTGCCACCTCCGGGACAGGGAGGACCGGGGAGCTGTTTTTT. Translation: CATSGTGRTGELFF. The chain has TRBV10-3 and TRBJ2-2, with 9 bases identical to TRBD1. The CDR3 totals 14 residues. V was clipped by 10 bases and J by 5 bases; unmatched bases: 8. Germline CDR1 reads ENHRY; CDR2 reads SYGVKD.

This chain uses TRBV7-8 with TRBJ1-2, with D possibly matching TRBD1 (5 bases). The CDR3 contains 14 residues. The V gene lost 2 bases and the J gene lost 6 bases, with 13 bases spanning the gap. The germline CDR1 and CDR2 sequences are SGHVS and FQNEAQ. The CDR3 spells CASSLRGSLHGYTF. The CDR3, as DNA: TGTGCCAGCAGCTTAAGGGGCAGTCTGCATGGCTACACCTTC.

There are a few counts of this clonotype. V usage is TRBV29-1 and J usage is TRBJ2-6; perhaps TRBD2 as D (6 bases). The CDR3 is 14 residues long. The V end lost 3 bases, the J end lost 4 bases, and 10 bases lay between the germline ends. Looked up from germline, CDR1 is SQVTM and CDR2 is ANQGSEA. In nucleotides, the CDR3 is TGCAGCGTTGAGGGGGGAAACGGGGCCAACGTCCTGACTTTC. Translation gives CSVEGGNGANVLTF. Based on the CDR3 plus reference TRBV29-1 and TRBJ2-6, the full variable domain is SAVISQKPSRDICQRGTSLTIQCQVDSQVTMMFWYRQQPGQSLTLIATANQGSEATYESGFVIDKFPISRPNLTFSTLTVSNMSPEDSSIYLCSVEGGNGANVLTFGAGSRLTVL.

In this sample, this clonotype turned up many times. DNA of the CDR3: TGTGCCAGCAGCCCAAACGCTCACGGGTCCTTCGATGAGCAGTTCTTC. This sequence encodes CASSPNAHGSFDEQFF. The chain couples TRBV3-1 to TRBJ2-1; D not resolved. The CDR3 is 16 residues long. V lost 4 bases and J lost 8, with 21 bases in between. Germline V gene data show CDR1 as LGHDT and CDR2 as YNNKEL (reference sequence).

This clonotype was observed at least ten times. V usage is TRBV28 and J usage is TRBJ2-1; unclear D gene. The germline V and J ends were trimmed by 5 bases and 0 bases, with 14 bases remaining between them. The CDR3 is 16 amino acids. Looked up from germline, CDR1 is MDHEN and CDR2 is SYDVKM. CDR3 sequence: CASSPPPVSSYNEQFF. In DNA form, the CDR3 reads TGTGCCAGCAGTCCCCCCCCGGTAAGCTCCTACAATGAGCAGTTCTTC.

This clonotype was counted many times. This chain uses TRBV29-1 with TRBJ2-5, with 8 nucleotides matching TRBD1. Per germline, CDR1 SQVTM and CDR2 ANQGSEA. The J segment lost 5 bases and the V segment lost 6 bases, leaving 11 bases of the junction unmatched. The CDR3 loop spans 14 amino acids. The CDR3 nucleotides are TGCAGCGTCTCGGGACAGGCGGCTAGGGAGACCCAGTACTTC. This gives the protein CSVSGQAARETQYF.

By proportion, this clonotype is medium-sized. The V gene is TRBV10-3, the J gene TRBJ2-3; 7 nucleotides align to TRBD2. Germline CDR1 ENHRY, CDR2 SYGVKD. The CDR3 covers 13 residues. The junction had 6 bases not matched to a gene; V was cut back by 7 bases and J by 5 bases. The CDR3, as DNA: TGTGCCATCATGTCTAGCGGAGGAGATACGCAGTATTTT. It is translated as CAIMSSGGDTQYF.

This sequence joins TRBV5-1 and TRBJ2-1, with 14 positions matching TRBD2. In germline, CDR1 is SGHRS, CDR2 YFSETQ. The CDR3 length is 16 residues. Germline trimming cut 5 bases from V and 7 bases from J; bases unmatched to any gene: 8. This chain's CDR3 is CASSSTGTSGSNEQFF. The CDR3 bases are TGCGCCAGCAGTTCAACCGGGACTAGCGGGAGTAATGAGCAGTTCTTC.

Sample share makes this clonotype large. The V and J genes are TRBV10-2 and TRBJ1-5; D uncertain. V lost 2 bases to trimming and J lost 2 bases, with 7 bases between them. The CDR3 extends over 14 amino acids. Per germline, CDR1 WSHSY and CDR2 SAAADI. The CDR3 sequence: CASSENGGNQPQHF. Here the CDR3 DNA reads TGCGCCAGCAGTGAGAATGGGGGCAATCAGCCCCAGCATTTT.

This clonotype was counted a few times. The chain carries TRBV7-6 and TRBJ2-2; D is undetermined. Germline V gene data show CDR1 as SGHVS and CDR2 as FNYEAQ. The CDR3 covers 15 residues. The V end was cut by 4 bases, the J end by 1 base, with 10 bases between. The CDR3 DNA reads TGTGCCAGCAGCTCCCGCGGAATGAACACCGGGGAGCTGTTTTTT. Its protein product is CASSSRGMNTGELFF.

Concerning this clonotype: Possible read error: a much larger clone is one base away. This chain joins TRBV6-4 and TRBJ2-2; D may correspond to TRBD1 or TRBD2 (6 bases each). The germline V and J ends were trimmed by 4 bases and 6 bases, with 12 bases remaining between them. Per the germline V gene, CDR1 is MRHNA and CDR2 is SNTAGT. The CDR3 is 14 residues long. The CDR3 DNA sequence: TGTGCCAGCAGTGTACAGGGAGGCGCCGGGGAGCTGTTTTTT. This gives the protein CASSVQGGAGELFF.

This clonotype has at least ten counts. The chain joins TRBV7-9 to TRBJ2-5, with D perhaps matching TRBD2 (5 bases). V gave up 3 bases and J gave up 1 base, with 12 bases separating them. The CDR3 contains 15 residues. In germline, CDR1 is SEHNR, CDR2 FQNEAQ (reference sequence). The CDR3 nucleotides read TGTGCCAGCAGCTTGTATACTAGGGCCCAAGAGACCCAGTACTTC. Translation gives CASSLYTRAQETQYF.

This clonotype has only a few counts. The CDR3 sequence is CSARDRKKGSGLEAFF. CDR3 coding DNA: TGCAGTGCTAGAGATCGTAAGAAGGGGAGCGGGCTTGAAGCTTTCTTT. V is TRBV20-1 and J is TRBJ1-1, with a weak D call TRBD1 (5 bases). Per the germline V gene, CDR1 is DFQATT and CDR2 is SNEGSKA (reference sequence). V lost 0 bases to trimming and J lost 7 bases, with 21 bases between them. The CDR3 is made up of 16 amino acids.

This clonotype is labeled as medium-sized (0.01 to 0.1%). CDR3 residues: CASTRVTGGYEQYF. In DNA, the CDR3 is TGTGCCAGCACTAGGGTGACAGGGGGCTACGAGCAGTACTTC. This chain uses TRBV6-1 with TRBJ2-7; 9 nucleotides match TRBD1. J was trimmed by 3 bases and V by 7 bases; bases with no gene match: 7. Germline V CDR1 and CDR2: MNHNS, SASEGT. The CDR3 spans 14 residues.

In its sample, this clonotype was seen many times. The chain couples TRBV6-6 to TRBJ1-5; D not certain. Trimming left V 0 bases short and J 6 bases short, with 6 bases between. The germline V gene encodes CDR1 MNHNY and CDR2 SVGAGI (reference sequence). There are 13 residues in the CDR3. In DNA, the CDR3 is TGTGCCAGCAGTTACTCGAGAGTTCAGCCCCAGCATTTT. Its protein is CASSYSRVQPQHF.

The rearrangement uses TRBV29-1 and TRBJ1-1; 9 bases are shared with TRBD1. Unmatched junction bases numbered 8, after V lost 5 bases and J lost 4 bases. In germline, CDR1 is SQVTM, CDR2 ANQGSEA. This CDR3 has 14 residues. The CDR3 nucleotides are TGCAGCGTTCTCACAGGGGGCGCAGGCACTGAAGCTTTCTTT. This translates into CSVLTGGAGTEAFF.

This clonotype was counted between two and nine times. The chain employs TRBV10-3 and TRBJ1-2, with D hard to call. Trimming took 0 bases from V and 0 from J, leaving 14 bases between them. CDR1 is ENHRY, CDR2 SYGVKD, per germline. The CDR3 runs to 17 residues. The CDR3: CAISESILGKTNYGYTF. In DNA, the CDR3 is TGTGCCATCAGTGAGTCGATTCTAGGGAAGACTAACTATGGCTACACCTTC.

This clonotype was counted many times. In DNA form, the CDR3 reads TGTGCCTGGAAGGAAGACAGGCGGTCGGGCTACACCTTC. Encoded protein: CAWKEDRRSGYTF. The V call is TRBV30, the J call TRBJ1-2; D is possibly TRBD1 (6 bases). V was cut by 4 bases and J by 8 bases, with 17 bases left in between. The CDR3 extends over 13 amino acids. CDR1 and CDR2 (germline): GTSNPN, SVGIG (reference sequence).

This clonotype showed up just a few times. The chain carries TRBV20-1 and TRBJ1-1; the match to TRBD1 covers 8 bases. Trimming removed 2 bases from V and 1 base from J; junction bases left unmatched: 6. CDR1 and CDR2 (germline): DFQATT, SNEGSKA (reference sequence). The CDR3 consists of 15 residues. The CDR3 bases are TGCAGTGCTAGACCGCCAGGGGGCGAGAACACTGAAGCTTTCTTT. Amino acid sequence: CSARPPGGENTEAFF.

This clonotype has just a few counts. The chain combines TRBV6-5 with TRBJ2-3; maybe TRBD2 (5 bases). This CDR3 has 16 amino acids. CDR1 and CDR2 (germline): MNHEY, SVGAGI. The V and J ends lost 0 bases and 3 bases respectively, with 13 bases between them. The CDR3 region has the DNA TGTGCCAGCAGTTACTCGACGCCGGGGTTAACAGATACGCAGTATTTT. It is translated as CASSYSTPGLTDTQYF.

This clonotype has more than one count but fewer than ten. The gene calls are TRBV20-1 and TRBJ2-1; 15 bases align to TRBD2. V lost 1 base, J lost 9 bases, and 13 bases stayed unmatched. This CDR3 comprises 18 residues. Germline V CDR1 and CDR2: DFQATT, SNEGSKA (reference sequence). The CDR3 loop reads CSARGDRGTSGRLGEQFF. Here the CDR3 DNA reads TGCAGTGCTAGAGGGGACAGGGGGACTAGCGGGAGGCTGGGTGAGCAGTTCTTC.

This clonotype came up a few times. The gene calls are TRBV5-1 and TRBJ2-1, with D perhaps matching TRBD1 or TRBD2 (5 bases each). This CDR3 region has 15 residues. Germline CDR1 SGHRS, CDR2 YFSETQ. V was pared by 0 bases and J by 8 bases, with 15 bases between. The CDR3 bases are TGCGCCAGCAGCTTGGGGACCATTAGAGGGGATGAGCAGTTCTTC. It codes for CASSLGTIRGDEQFF.

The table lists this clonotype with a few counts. The CDR3 DNA follows: TGTGCCAGCAGCTTTAACACCGGGGAGCTGTTTTTT. Residues: CASSFNTGELFF. The rearrangement uses TRBV7-9 and TRBJ2-2; unclear D gene. In germline, CDR1 is SEHNR, CDR2 FQNEAQ (reference sequence). Trimming left V 3 bases short and J 2 bases short, with 1 base between. The CDR3 has 12 amino acids.

CDR3 sequence (DNA): TGTGCCATCAGTTCAAACTTGAACACTGAAGCTTTCTTT. Its translation: CAISSNLNTEAFF. The J gene is TRBJ1-1, the V gene TRBV10-3; D is ambiguous. This CDR3 contains 13 residues. The V and J ends lost 5 bases and 0 bases respectively, with 7 bases between them. From germline, CDR1 is ENHRY and CDR2 SYGVKD.